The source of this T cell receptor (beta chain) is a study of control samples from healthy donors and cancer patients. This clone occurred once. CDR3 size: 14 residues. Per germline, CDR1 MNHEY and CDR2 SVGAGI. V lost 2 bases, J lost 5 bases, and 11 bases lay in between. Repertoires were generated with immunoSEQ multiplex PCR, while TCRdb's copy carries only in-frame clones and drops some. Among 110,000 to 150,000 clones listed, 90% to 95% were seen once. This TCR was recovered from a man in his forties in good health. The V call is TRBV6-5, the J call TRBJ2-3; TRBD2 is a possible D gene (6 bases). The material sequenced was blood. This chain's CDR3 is CASSYGTGGDTQYF. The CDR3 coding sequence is TGTGCCAGCAGTTACGGGACCGGGGGAGATACGCAGTATTTT.